The present entry profiles one T cell receptor beta chain with its context. The antigen remains undetermined. The data are from a study of monozygotic twins with inflammatory bowel disease. Findings of the study overall: No distinction between different T cell subtypes was possible. Among twins, concordant and discordant pairs did not differ in repertoire similarity, possibly from limited power. Patients with IBD had less TCRbeta diversity (inverse Simpson) than their healthy co-twins. Especially with disease activity, IBD patients shared fewer clonotypes with others than healthy twins did.

In germline, CDR1 is DFQATT, CDR2 SNEGSKA (reference sequence). The CDR3 contains 17 residues. TCRdb reanalyzed the 5' RACE reads and collapses them to one entry per CDR3 protein, without DNA. This sample's clone table lists approximately 420,000 distinct CDR3 sequences. The origin of this receptor is a human donor with ulcerative colitis or Crohn's disease, or a healthy co-twin of an affected twin (not recorded which). The specimen was blood. The chain links TRBV20-1 to TRBJ2-7; TCRdb's D gene call, TRBD2, goes unchecked for lack of DNA. CDR3 region: CSAIGLAGSQSSYEQYF.